This T cell receptor (beta chain) was sequenced during a study of T cells in Graves' hyperthyroidism and ophthalmopathy. Across the study: The authors collected peripheral blood at initial diagnosis, before any treatment.

The study, taken as a whole, reports: Ophthalmopathy, as predicted by the model, came a median roughly 6.3 months after the prediction.

Amplified TCR beta CDR3 regions derived from RNA transcripts. First-round RT-PCR with HTBI primers amplified the TCR CDR3 region. TCRdb re-derived calls from the multiplex PCR reads in MiXCR, one entry per CDR3 protein. The data show about 640,000 distinct CDR3 sequences, approximately 15% seen once. Points on this clonotype: What it binds is not known.

The germline CDR1 and CDR2 sequences are MNHNS and SASEGT. The junction had 9 bases not matched to a gene; V was cut back by 6 bases and J by 3 bases. The CDR3 covers 16 residues. This sequence joins TRBV6-1 and TRBJ2-7; 12 nucleotides align to TRBD2. This TCR was recovered from a woman aged 45-65 years with Graves' ophthalmopathy. The sequencing sample was made of blood. DNA for the CDR3: TGTGCCAGCAGCCCCGCAACTAGCGGGAGGAACTACGAGCAGTACTTC. It translates to CASSPATSGRNYEQYF.